The next 29 T cell receptor beta chains were all read from a single sample in a study of beta chain features in type 1 diabetes. Expressed TCRB transcripts were sequenced after all isolated RNA was converted to cDNA. Sequencing was performed with immunoSEQ multiplex PCR; in TCRdb, only in-frame clones are kept and a portion is missing. This repertoire shows about 130,000 clones, about 10% found once; its top ten account for about 0.68%. The sample taken for sequencing was central memory CD4+ T cells from blood. The source of these receptors is a man younger than 35 in good health.

This rearrangement joins TRBV5-1 to TRBJ2-5; 13 bases are shared with TRBD2. The CDR3 totals 17 residues. CDR1 and CDR2 from the germline V gene are SGHRS and YFSETQ. Trimming cost V 1 base and J 5 bases; bases outside gene matches: 8. The CDR3 loop is CASSLYPGTSGMETQYF. The CDR3 region has the DNA TGCGCCAGCAGCTTGTATCCCGGGACTAGCGGGATGGAGACCCAGTACTTC.

This clone has just a few counts. V is TRBV7-3 and J is TRBJ2-1, with TRBD1 identical over 9 bases. Germline CDR1 reads SGHTA; CDR2 reads FQGTGA. The ends lost 3 bases at V and 7 bases at J; junction bases unmatched: 7. This CDR3 region has 15 residues. The DNA for the CDR3 is TGTGCCAGCAGCTTGACGGGACAGGGTAGGAATGAGCAGTTCTTC. Translation gives CASSLTGQGRNEQFF.

The rearrangement uses TRBV2 and TRBJ1-1; a weak D match, TRBD1 (6 bases). Per germline, CDR1 SNHLY and CDR2 FYNNEI. Trimming removed 5 bases at V and 5 bases at J, with 9 bases between. CDR3 length: 12 amino acids. In nucleotides, the CDR3 is TGTGCCAGCAGTCCACAGGGTACTGAAGCTTTCTTT. It yields the protein CASSPQGTEAFF.

The V and J genes are TRBV5-4 and TRBJ2-7, with 9 positions matching TRBD1. This CDR3 region has 14 residues. With 2 bases clipped from V and 2 bases from J, the junction kept 2 bases outside the gene matches. Germline CDR1 reads SGHNT; CDR2 reads YYREEE (reference sequence). CDR3 amino acids: CASSFGTGTYEQYF. DNA of the CDR3: TGTGCCAGCAGCTTCGGGACAGGGACCTACGAGCAGTACTTC.

The V call is TRBV5-1, the J call TRBJ2-5; 9 bases match TRBD2. The junction had 3 bases not matched to a gene; V was cut back by 1 base and J by 2 bases. CDR3 length equals 15 residues. Germline CDR1 reads SGHRS; CDR2 reads YFSETQ. This chain's CDR3 is CASSLIGLAQETQYF. The CDR3 DNA follows: TGCGCCAGCAGCTTGATCGGACTAGCGCAAGAGACCCAGTACTTC.

This clone was detected a few times. The chain uses TRBV5-1 and TRBJ2-7; 7 positions agree with TRBD1. V lost 4 bases to trimming and J lost 1 base; unmatched junction nucleotides: 11. The CDR3 consists of 16 residues. Germline V CDR1 and CDR2: SGHRS, YFSETQ. CDR3 DNA sequence: TGCGCCAGCAGCCTGAGTACAGGGGCGATATCCTACGAGCAGTACTTC. The encoded protein is CASSLSTGAISYEQYF.

This clone has a handful of counts. V is TRBV5-1 and J is TRBJ2-1; 7 positions match TRBD2. V was clipped by 2 bases and J by 4 bases; unmatched bases: 6. The CDR3 contains 15 residues. The germline gives CDR1 SGHRS, CDR2 YFSETQ. CDR3 sequence: CASSLGGGLYNEQFF. DNA for the CDR3: TGCGCCAGCAGCTTAGGCGGGGGACTTTACAATGAGCAGTTCTTC. The full variable domain, with the rest looked up from reference TRBV5-1 and TRBJ2-1, is KAGVTQTPRYLIKTRGQQVTLSCSPISGHRSVSWYQQTPGQGLQFLFEYFSETQRNKGNFPGRFSGRQFSNSRSEMNVSTLELGDSALYLCASSLGGGLYNEQFFGPGTRLTVL.

In this sample, this clone turned up a few times. The chain joins TRBV4-1 to TRBJ2-1; TRBD2 is a possible D gene (5 bases). The length of the CDR3 is 15 residues. With 0 bases removed from V and 8 bases from J, the gap between germline ends came to 14 bases. CDR1 MGHRA and CDR2 YSYEKL come from the germline V gene. CDR3 sequence reads: CASSQEFETTDEQFF. In DNA, the CDR3 is TGCGCCAGCAGCCAAGAGTTTGAGACTACCGATGAGCAGTTCTTC.

This clone was counted a few times. This chain links TRBV6-1 with TRBJ2-6; D not resolved. The CDR3 spans 13 residues. Looked up from germline, CDR1 is MNHNS and CDR2 is SASEGT. Trimming cost V 10 bases and J 0 bases, with 7 bases left between them. CDR3 sequence (DNA): TGTGCCACCGTTATCTCTGGGGCCAACGTCCTGACTTTC. It yields the protein CATVISGANVLTF.

This clone has more than one count but fewer than ten. The chain links TRBV9 to TRBJ2-7; a possible D gene is TRBD1 (6 bases). V was trimmed by 1 base and J by 6 bases, leaving 11 bases between them. This CDR3 has 13 residues. Germline V gives CDR1 SGDLS, CDR2 YYNGEE. The CDR3 sequence: CASSVSGAGEQYF. CDR3 DNA: TGTGCCAGCAGCGTATCAGGGGCCGGCGAGCAGTACTTC.

The rearrangement links TRBV27 to TRBJ2-7, with 9 bases that match TRBD1. The CDR3 has 12 residues. V was clipped by 6 bases and J by 3 bases; unmatched bases: 0. Germline loops: CDR1 MNHEY, CDR2 SMNVEV (reference sequence). CDR3 nucleotides: TGTGCCAGCAGGGACAGGGGCTACGAGCAGTACTTC. It encodes CASRDRGYEQYF.

The chain joins TRBV5-6 to TRBJ2-3; TRBD2 aligns across 8 bases. The V gene's germline CDR1 is SGHDT and CDR2 YYEEEE. The CDR3 runs 15 residues. V was pared by 1 base and J by 2 bases, with 3 bases of the junction left unmatched. CDR3 DNA sequence: TGTGCCAGCAGCTTGAGAGCGGGGGTCACAGATACGCAGTATTTT. This codes for CASSLRAGVTDTQYF.

This clone was detected a few times. The rearrangement joins TRBV6-6 to TRBJ2-1, with 7 bases fitting TRBD1. V trimming: 2 bases; J trimming: 4 bases; junction bases outside the gene matches: 5. The CDR3 extends over 15 amino acids. The germline gives CDR1 MNHNY, CDR2 SVGAGI (reference sequence). CDR3 residues: CASSYERQGYNEQFF. As DNA, the CDR3 is TGTGCCAGCAGTTACGAGAGACAGGGATACAATGAGCAGTTCTTC.

The J gene is TRBJ1-2, the V gene TRBV7-3; 10 nucleotides align to TRBD1. Unmatched junction bases numbered 6, after V lost 1 base and J lost 7 bases. The CDR3 has 15 amino acids. The germline V gene encodes CDR1 SGHTA and CDR2 FQGTGA. CDR3 nucleotides: TGTGCCAGCAGCTTAAGCGGGACAGGGGAAAGTGGCTACACCTTC. Its translation is CASSLSGTGESGYTF.

A few counts support this clone. This chain uses TRBV7-9 with TRBJ1-5; a weak D match, TRBD1 (6 bases). V was shortened by 5 bases and J by 4 bases, with 15 bases between the two germline ends. CDR1 and CDR2 (germline): SEHNR, FQNEAQ (reference sequence). CDR3 length: 15 residues. The CDR3 DNA is TGTGCCAGCAGCCCGACAGGAGTCGGAAATCAGCCCCAGCATTTT. This codes for CASSPTGVGNQPQHF.

This clone turned up a few times. The chain couples TRBV4-3 to TRBJ2-7; tentative D call: TRBD2 (5 bases). Trimming pared 4 bases from V and 4 bases from J, leaving 17 bases between. Looked up from germline, CDR1 is LGHNA and CDR2 is YSLEER. This CDR3 is built from 15 residues. The CDR3 here is CASSPVPGLDYEQYF. The DNA of the CDR3 is TGCGCCAGCAGCCCTGTCCCTGGACTGGATTACGAGCAGTACTTC.

Only a few counts were recorded for this clone. The chain recombines TRBV5-1 with TRBJ2-7, with TRBD1 as a possible D gene (6 bases). The germline V and J ends were trimmed by 6 bases and 3 bases, with 19 bases remaining between them. CDR3 length: 15 amino acids. Germline values: CDR1 SGHRS, CDR2 YFSETQ. This CDR3 reads CASNPLTGGLYEQYF. The CDR3 nucleotides are TGCGCCAGCAACCCCTTGACAGGAGGTCTCTACGAGCAGTACTTC. The full variable domain, completed using reference TRBV5-1 and TRBJ2-7, is KAGVTQTPRYLIKTRGQQVTLSCSPISGHRSVSWYQQTPGQGLQFLFEYFSETQRNKGNFPGRFSGRQFSNSRSEMNVSTLELGDSALYLCASNPLTGGLYEQYFGPGTRLTVT.

The chain combines TRBV27 with TRBJ2-2; 8 nucleotides agree with TRBD1. The germline V gene has CDR1 MNHEY and CDR2 SMNVEV (reference sequence). The CDR3 is made up of 14 amino acids. J was trimmed by 6 bases and V by 6 bases; bases with no gene match: 6. The CDR3 coding sequence is TGTGCCAGCAGAAATCTACAGGGGGCCGGGGAGCTGTTTTTT. This encodes CASRNLQGAGELFF.

This clone was counted only a few times. V and J are TRBV25-1 and TRBJ1-5, with D tentatively TRBD1 (5 bases). CDR1 and CDR2 (germline): MGHDK, SYGVNS. This CDR3 contains 13 residues. V lost 6 bases and J 1 base, leaving 7 bases between the germline ends. CDR3 DNA: TGTGCCAGCAGACAGGACAGCAATCAGCCCCAGCATTTT. Its translation is CASRQDSNQPQHF.

This clone was detected a few times. This chain connects TRBV2 to TRBJ1-4; 11 bases are shared with TRBD1. Germline assignment: CDR1 SNHLY and CDR2 FYNNEI. This CDR3 contains 14 residues. With V trimmed by 5 bases and J by 8 bases, 4 bases remained unmatched. The CDR3 sequence: CASSLGQGAEKLFF. CDR3 nucleotides: TGTGCCAGCAGTCTCGGACAGGGGGCGGAAAAACTGTTTTTT.

This clone was counted a few times. Written as DNA, the CDR3 is TGTGCCAGCTCAACGAACGACCTAGCCTATGGCTACACCTTC. Protein sequence: CASSTNDLAYGYTF. The J gene is TRBJ1-2, the V gene TRBV18; no clear D gene. The CDR3 consists of 14 residues. Germline values: CDR1 KGHSH, CDR2 LQKENI. The V end was cut by 5 bases, the J end by 4 bases, with 14 bases between.

The rearrangement joins TRBV6-5 to TRBJ2-7; the D gene is possibly TRBD2 (7 bases). The germline V gene encodes CDR1 MNHEY and CDR2 SVGAGI. V was pared by 5 bases and J by 7 bases, with 18 bases between. This CDR3 is 14 amino acids long. The CDR3 nucleotides are TGTGCCAGCAGTAGGGGGGGAACCCAAGGAGAGCAGTACTTC. Translating it yields CASSRGGTQGEQYF.

This clone occurred many times. The J gene is TRBJ2-1, the V gene TRBV30, with a possible D match to TRBD2 (6 bases). The CDR3 is 13 amino acids. Germline V gene sequence: CDR1 GTSNPN, CDR2 SVGIG (reference sequence). V shed 8 bases and J shed 8 bases, with 19 bases lying between them. CDR3 DNA sequence: TGTGCCCTAGTACCGGGGACTGGCGATGAGCAGTTCTTC. Translation: CALVPGTGDEQFF.

This clone occurred a few times. The chain combines TRBV2 with TRBJ2-3; TRBD2 agrees at 8 bases. Germline V CDR1 and CDR2: SNHLY, FYNNEI. This CDR3 has 15 amino acids. Losses at the gene ends were 4 bases for V and 3 bases for J; bases not matched to a gene: 6. CDR3 amino acids: CASSAGGAGTDTQYF. The DNA of the CDR3 is TGTGCCAGCAGTGCCGGGGGGGCCGGGACAGATACGCAGTATTTT.

The V gene is TRBV2, the J gene TRBJ2-7, with 10 bases lining up with TRBD1. The J segment lost 4 bases and the V segment lost 6 bases, leaving 9 bases of the junction unmatched. CDR3 size: 15 residues. Germline V gene sequence: CDR1 SNHLY, CDR2 FYNNEI. In DNA, the CDR3 is TGTGCCAGCAGCCGACAGGGGGCGATCGTTTACGAGCAGTACTTC. Its translation is CASSRQGAIVYEQYF.

There are a few counts of this clone. The chain links TRBV5-1 to TRBJ2-5; maybe TRBD2 (5 bases). V lost 5 bases to trimming and J lost 4 bases, with 15 bases between them. Germline lookup yields CDR1 SGHRS and CDR2 YFSETQ. This CDR3 is 14 amino acids long. The DNA of the CDR3 is TGCGCCAGCAGTTCGGACGGGAAGAGAGAGACCCAGTACTTC. Its protein is CASSSDGKRETQYF.

This clone was seen repeatedly, ten times or more. The chain links TRBV2 to TRBJ1-5; 8 positions agree with TRBD1. The germline CDR1 and CDR2 sequences are SNHLY and FYNNEI. The CDR3 is made up of 16 amino acids. Trimming took 6 bases from V and 0 from J; bases not matched to a gene: 7. CDR3 amino acids: CASRPMGQVSNQPQHF. Written as DNA, the CDR3 is TGTGCCAGCAGACCAATGGGACAGGTTAGCAATCAGCCCCAGCATTTT.

About this clone: A read error may produce the germline difference seen at one junction end. CDR3 nucleotides: TGTGGCAGCAGTGAGACGGGTCAGGGCACTGAAGCTTTCTTT. The encoded protein is CGSSETGQGTEAFF. The chain combines TRBV6-5 with TRBJ1-1; perhaps TRBD1 as D (5 bases). Germline CDR1 MNHEY, CDR2 SVGAGI. CDR3 size: 14 residues.

This clone appeared a few times. V usage is TRBV7-8 and J usage is TRBJ2-7; D might be TRBD2 (7 bases). Between the trimmed V and J ends, which lost 2 bases and 5 bases, there was a span of 13 bases. Germline V gene sequence: CDR1 SGHVS, CDR2 FQNEAQ. The CDR3 has 14 residues. CDR3 nucleotide sequence: TGTGCCAGCAGCTTACGCGGGGGCTTCAACGAGCAGTACTTC. Translated, it gives CASSLRGGFNEQYF.